This T cell receptor (beta chain) emerged from a study of graft-versus-host responses after intestinal transplantation. Study-wide background: Each transplant was multivisceral, liver-intestinal, or isolated intestinal. Tacrolimus plus steroids were given to all recipients for 2 to 4 years, preceded by anti-thymocyte globulin induction.

Method: immunoSEQ multiplex PCR; TCRdb's copy keeps in-frame clones and lacks some. The table lists about 4,400 clones, roughly three quarters of them singletons. CDR1 and CDR2 (germline): MNHEY, SVGAGI. The ends were cut back, 5 bases at V and 0 bases at J, with 10 bases in the middle. The CDR3 totals 15 residues. Regarding the study as a whole: Subjects displaying graft-donor T cell macrochimerism possessed elevated graft-versus-host to host-versus-graft clonal ratios inside allografts. Early post-transplant HvG declines were associated with peak circulating GvH clone levels.

Only one count was recorded for this clone. What it binds is not known. Grafts had their tissue processed, releasing intraepithelial and lamina propria lymphocytes. The TCR originated in a human patient who received an intestinal transplant, so some T cells may come from the graft donor. The input for sequencing was ileum tissue, taken 17 days after transplant. The V call is TRBV6-5, the J call TRBJ2-2, with D possibly matching TRBD2 (6 bases). The CDR3 reads CASSRWTTNTGELFF. The CDR3 DNA reads as TGTGCCAGCAGTCGCTGGACTACGAACACCGGGGAGCTGTTTTTT.